This entry is about one TCR beta chain. This specimen belongs to a study of blood T cell repertoires in COVID-19. Study at large: Whether acute or convalescent, the COVID-19 samples came from the United States, Italy and Spain. The cDNA or gDNA used as material had been derived from T cells, B-cell-depleted T cells, or PBMCs.

The CDR3 runs 17 residues. Per the germline V gene, CDR1 is SGHAT and CDR2 is FQNNGV. Germline trimming cut 3 bases from V and 6 bases from J; bases unmatched to any gene: 15. This table comes from immunoSEQ multiplex PCR, and its TCRdb copy is limited to in-frame clones, with some not included. The table includes about 57,000 clones, 82% detected once. The source material was peripheral blood. The receptor's source is an older woman with acute or convalescent COVID-19. The rearrangement links TRBV11-2 to TRBJ1-2; 8 bases line up with TRBD1. DNA for the CDR3: TGTGCCAGCAGCTTCCCCACCCCCGGACAGGGTCAGGATGGCTACACCTTC. This sequence encodes CASSFPTPGQGQDGYTF.